The clone carrying this TCR beta chain is a singleton in its sample. Produced via immunoSEQ multiplex PCR; TCRdb's table is partial and in-frame only. This repertoire shows more than 65,000 clones, around 80% found once; its top ten account for 9.7%. The CDR3 runs 14 residues. Trimming at V came to 4 bases and at J to 4 bases, leaving 9 bases not matched to a gene. Germline CDR1 SQVTM, CDR2 ANQGSEA. The data were obtained in a study of blood T cell repertoires in COVID-19. The wider study: The study drew acute and convalescent COVID-19 samples from the United States, Italy and Spain. T cells, B-cell-depleted T cells, or PBMCs supplied cDNA or gDNA.

The chain has TRBV29-1 and TRBJ1-1, with 7 bases aligning to TRBD1. The sample consisted of peripheral blood. This receptor was identified in a woman older than 75 with acute or convalescent COVID-19. CDR3 residues: CSVAKGGAVTEAFF. In nucleotides, the CDR3 is TGCAGCGTTGCCAAAGGGGGCGCGGTCACTGAAGCTTTCTTT.